This T cell receptor (beta chain) appears in the sequencing data of a study of CD8 T cells in ankylosing spondylitis (dated by TCRdb to the late 2010s). With respect to the entire study: The study profiled T cell receptor beta repertoires in healthy donors and ankylosing spondylitis patients to find disease-linked TCR variants. The whole study cohort included 108 healthy donors and 25 or so ankylosing spondylitis patients. Peripheral blood was sampled, and synovial fluid was additionally collected from ankylosing spondylitis patients. The investigation overall reported the following: The disease-linked clones were reported as significantly enriched in matched synovial fluid samples from ankylosing spondylitis patients. In peripheral blood, the disease-linked clones were found at relatively low frequencies and had a CD8+ phenotype. Some TCR beta motif variants had previously been reported in synovial fluid and blood of reactive arthritis patients, which suggested common disease-initiation mechanisms. A TCR beta motif made up of several highly homologous amino acid variants appeared to be characteristic of blood from ankylosing spondylitis patients.

This clonotype was seen ten or more times. Its antigen has not been determined. Per-base quality was not reported, and no clone a single base away is much larger than it. TCRdb names Illumina HiSeq 2500 as the instrument used. TCR beta libraries were prepared by quantitative 5'-RACE with molecular barcodes. The study's processing was this. To identify disease-linked TCR variants, a new computational method was used, one built on a probabilistic model of VDJ rearrangement. Using fastp trimming at Q25 and MiXCR clonotype assembly, TCRdb reanalyzed the public sequencing data and kept in-frame beta chains. A single entry per CDR3 protein holds the most common genes and DNA from its merged rows. The V and J calls were determined by TCRdb, not by the authors. The sample includes about 250,000 distinct CDR3 sequences, with around 25% observed a single time. Clones ranked in the top ten supply over 0.55% of the sample.

Unmatched junction bases come to 8, with V trimmed by 0 bases and J by 8 bases. CDR1 and CDR2 are read off the germline V gene as MGHRA and YSYEKL. The CDR3 starts with the cysteine, ends with the phenylalanine, and has 15 residues. Only the CDR3 part of the read is kept: 45 bases, read in frame from the first base. This clonotype was sampled from a male donor with ankylosing spondylitis or in good health (not recorded which). The chain is assembled from TRBV4-1 and TRBJ2-3; the junction holds 7 bases that match TRBD1. Material for sequencing was blood, either unsorted or a sorted T cell fraction (not recorded which). CDR3 protein: CASSQDEGARGTQYF. The DNA sequence follows: TGCGCCAGCAGCCAAGATGAGGGGGCCAGAGGTACGCAGTATTTT.